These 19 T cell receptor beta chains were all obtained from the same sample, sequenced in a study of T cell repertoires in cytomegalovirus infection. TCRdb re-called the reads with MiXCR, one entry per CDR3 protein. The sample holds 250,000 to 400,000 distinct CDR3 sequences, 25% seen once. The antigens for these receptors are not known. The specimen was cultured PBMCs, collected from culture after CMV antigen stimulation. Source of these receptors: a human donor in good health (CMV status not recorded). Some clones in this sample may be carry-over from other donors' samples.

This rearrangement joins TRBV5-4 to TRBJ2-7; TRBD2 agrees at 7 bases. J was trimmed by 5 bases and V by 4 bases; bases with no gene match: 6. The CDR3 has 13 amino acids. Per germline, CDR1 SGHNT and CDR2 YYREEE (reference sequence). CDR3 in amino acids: CASSEGLGDEQYF. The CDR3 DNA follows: TGTGCCAGCAGCGAAGGACTAGGAGACGAGCAGTACTTC.

The CDR3 DNA sequence: TGTGCCAGCAGCCCCGGACAGGGGTGGTACGAGCAGTACTTC. This sequence encodes CASSPGQGWYEQYF. The genes are TRBV7-4 and TRBJ2-7; TRBD1 aligns across 9 bases. CDR1 and CDR2 from the germline V gene are SGHVT and SQSDAQ. Germline trimming cut 5 bases from V and 4 bases from J; bases unmatched to any gene: 6. This CDR3 region has 14 residues.

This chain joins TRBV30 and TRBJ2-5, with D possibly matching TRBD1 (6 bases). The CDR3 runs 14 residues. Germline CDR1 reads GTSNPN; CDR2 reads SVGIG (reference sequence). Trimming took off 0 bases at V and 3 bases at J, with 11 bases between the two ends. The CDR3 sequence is CAWSVPGTKETQYF. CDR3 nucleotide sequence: TGTGCCTGGAGTGTGCCGGGGACAAAAGAGACCCAGTACTTC. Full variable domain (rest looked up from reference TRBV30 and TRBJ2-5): SQTIHQWPATLVQPVGSPLSLECTVEGTSNPNLYWYRQAAGRGLQLLFYSVGIGQISSEVPQNLSASRPQDRQFILSSKKLLLSDSGFYLCAWSVPGTKETQYFGPGTRLLVL.

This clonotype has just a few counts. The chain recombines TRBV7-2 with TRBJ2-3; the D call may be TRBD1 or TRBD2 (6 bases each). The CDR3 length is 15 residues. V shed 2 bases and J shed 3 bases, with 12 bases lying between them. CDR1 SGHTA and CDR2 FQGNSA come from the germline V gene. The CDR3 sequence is CASSLILGGTDTQYF. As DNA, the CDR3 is TGTGCCAGCAGCTTAATTCTAGGGGGGACAGATACGCAGTATTTT.

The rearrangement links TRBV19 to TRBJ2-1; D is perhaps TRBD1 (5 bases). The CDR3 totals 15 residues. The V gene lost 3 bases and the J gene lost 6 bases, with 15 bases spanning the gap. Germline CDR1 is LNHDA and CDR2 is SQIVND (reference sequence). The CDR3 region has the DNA TGTGCCAGTAGTATTGAAGTAGGACATACCAATGAGCAGTTCTTC. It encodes CASSIEVGHTNEQFF.

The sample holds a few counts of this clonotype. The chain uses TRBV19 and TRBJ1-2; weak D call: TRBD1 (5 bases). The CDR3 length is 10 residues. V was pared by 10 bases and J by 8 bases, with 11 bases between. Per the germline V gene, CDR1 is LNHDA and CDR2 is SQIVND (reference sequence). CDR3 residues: CAIGTGGYTF. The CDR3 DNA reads TGTGCCATCGGGACCGGCGGCTACACCTTC.

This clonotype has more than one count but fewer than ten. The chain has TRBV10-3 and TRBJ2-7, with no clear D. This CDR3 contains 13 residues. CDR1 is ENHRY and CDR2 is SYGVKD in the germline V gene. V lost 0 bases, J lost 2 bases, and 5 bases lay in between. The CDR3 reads CAISESSAYEQYV. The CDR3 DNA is TGTGCCATCAGTGAGTCGAGTGCCTACGAGCAGTACGTC.

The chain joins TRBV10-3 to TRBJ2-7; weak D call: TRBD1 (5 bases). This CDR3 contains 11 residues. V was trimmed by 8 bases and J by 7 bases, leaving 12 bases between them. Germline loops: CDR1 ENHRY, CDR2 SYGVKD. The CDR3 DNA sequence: TGTGCCATCGGGGCTGAAGGGGAGCAGTACTTC. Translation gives CAIGAEGEQYF.

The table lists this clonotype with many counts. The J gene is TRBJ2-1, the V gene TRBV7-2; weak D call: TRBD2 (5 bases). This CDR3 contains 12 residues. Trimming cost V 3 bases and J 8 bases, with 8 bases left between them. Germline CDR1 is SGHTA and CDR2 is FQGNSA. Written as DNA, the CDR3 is TGTGCCAGCAGCTTCGGGGTCCATGAGCAGTTCTTC. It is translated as CASSFGVHEQFF.

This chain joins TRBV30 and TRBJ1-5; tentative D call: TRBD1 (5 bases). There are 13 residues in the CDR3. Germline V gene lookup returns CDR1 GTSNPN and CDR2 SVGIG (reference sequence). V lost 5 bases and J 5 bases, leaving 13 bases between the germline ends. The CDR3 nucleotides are TGTGCCTGGGGGAAGGGGAGCGATCAGCCCCAGCATTTT. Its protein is CAWGKGSDQPQHF.

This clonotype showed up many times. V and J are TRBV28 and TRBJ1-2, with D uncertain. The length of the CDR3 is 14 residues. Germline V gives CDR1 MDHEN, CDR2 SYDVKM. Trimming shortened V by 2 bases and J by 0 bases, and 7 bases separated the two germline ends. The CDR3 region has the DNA TGTGCCAGCAGTTTACCAGGTCCTAACTATGGCTACACCTTC. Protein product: CASSLPGPNYGYTF.

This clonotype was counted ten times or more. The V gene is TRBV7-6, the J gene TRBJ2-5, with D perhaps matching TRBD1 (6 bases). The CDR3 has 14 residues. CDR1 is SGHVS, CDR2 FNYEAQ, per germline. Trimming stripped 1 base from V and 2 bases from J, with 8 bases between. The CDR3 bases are TGTGCCAGCAGCTTAGTCCAGGGGCAAGAGACCCAGTACTTC. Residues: CASSLVQGQETQYF.

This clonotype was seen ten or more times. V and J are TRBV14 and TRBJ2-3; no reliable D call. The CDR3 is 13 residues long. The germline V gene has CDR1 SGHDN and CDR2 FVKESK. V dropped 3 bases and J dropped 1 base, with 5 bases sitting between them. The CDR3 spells CASSHPRTDTQYF. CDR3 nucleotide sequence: TGTGCCAGCAGCCATCCCCGCACAGATACGCAGTATTTT.

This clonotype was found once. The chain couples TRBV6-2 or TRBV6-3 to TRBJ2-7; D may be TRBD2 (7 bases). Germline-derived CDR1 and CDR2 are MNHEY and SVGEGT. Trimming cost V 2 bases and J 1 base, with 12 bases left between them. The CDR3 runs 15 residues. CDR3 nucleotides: TGTGCCAGCAGTTACGCGGGGGCCCTTTCCTACGAGCAGTACGTC. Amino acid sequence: CASSYAGALSYEQYV.

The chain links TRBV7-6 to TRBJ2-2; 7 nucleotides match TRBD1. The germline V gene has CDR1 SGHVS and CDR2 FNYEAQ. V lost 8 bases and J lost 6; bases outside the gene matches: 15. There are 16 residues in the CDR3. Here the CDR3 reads CASRLMRGRNSGELFF. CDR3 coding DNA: TGTGCCAGCCGCCTAATGAGGGGGCGGAATTCCGGGGAGCTGTTTTTT.

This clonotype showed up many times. The CDR3 loop is CASSWDRPDTQYF. CDR3 DNA sequence: TGTGCCAGCAGCTGGGACAGACCAGATACGCAGTATTTT. The genes are TRBV7-2 and TRBJ2-3; the match to TRBD1 covers 7 bases. V gave up 4 bases and J gave up 4 bases; unmatched junction bases: 2. The CDR3 consists of 13 residues. Per the germline V gene, CDR1 is SGHTA and CDR2 is FQGNSA.

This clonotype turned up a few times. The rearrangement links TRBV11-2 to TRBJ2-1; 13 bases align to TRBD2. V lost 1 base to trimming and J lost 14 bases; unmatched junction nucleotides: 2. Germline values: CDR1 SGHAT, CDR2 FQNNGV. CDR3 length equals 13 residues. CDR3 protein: CASSLGTSGSEFF. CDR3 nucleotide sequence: TGTGCCAGCAGCTTAGGGACTAGCGGGAGTGAGTTCTTC.

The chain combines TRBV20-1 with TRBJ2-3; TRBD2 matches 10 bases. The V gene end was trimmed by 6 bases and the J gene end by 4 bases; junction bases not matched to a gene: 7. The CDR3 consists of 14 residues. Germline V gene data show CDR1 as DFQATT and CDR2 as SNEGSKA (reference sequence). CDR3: CSAPSAGGADTQYF. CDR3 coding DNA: TGCAGTGCCCCCTCAGCGGGAGGGGCAGATACGCAGTATTTT.

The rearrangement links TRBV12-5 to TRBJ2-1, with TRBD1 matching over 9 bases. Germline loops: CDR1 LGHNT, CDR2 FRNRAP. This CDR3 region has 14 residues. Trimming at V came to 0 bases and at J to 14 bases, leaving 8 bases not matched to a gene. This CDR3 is CASGLVGGTGSKFF. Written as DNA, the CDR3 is TGTGCTAGTGGTTTGGTAGGTGGGACAGGGTCTAAGTTCTTC. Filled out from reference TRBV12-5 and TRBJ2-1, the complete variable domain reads DARVTQTPRHKVTEMGQEVTMRCQPILGHNTVFWYRQTMMQGLELLAYFRNRAPLDDSGMPKDRFSAEMPDATLATLKIQPSEPRDSAVYFCASGLVGGTGSKFFGPGTRLTVL.